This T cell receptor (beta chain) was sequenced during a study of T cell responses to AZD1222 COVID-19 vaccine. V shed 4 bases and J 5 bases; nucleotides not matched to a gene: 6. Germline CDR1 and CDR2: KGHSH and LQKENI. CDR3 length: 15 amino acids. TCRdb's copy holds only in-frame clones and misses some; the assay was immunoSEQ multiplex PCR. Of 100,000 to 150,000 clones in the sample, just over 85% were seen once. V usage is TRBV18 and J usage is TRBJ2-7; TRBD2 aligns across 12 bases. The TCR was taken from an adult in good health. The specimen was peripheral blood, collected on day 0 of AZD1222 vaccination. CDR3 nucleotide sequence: TGTGCCAGCTCACTGACTAGCGGGAGATCCCACGAGCAGTACTTC. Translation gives CASSLTSGRSHEQYF. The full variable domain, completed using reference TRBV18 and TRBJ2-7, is NAGVMQNPRHLVRRRGQEARLRCSPMKGHSHVYWYRQLPEEGLKFMVYLQKENIIDESGMPKERFSAEFPKEGPSILRIQQVVRGDSAAYFCASSLTSGRSHEQYFGPGTRLTVT.